This T cell receptor beta chain was identified in a study of blood T cell repertoires in COVID-19. Study information: Samples representing acute and convalescent COVID-19 were sourced from the United States, Italy and Spain.

The CDR3 has 17 amino acids. Per the germline V gene, CDR1 is WNHNN and CDR2 is SYGVQD (reference sequence). With 6 bases clipped from V and 2 bases from J, the junction kept 15 bases outside the gene matches. Original methodology: Reference gene primer amplification in the assay estimated nucleated cell counts. TCRdb's table, derived via immunoSEQ multiplex PCR, lists solely in-frame clones and lacks some. V, J and clone size derive from that table, while D and trimming were established from the DNA sequence. The table lists 250,000 or so clones, approximately 82% of them singletons. This clone came up once.

This receptor was taken from a woman under 30 with acute or convalescent COVID-19. The chain links TRBV10-1 to TRBJ1-1; 7 positions match TRBD1. The material sequenced was peripheral blood. CDR3 nucleotides: TGCGCCAGCAGACCCCTAGGGGGCGCTTCTTTAAACACTGAAGCTTTCTTT. It translates to CASRPLGGASLNTEAFF.